This is a list of T cell receptor beta chains from one sample in a study of cytomegalovirus exposure and HLA in healthy donors. Here immunoSEQ multiplex PCR was the method, and the copy in TCRdb shows in-frame clones only, minus some. The sample has under 120,000 clones; roughly 85% are singletons. Sequencing was performed on PBMCs. The receptors originated from a woman aged 40 to 49 in good health and CMV-seronegative. Each CDR3 is given with its conserved first and last residue. D genes are given only for firm matches. Size is omitted from some rows. Given values are once, few, many or a class for expanded clones.

D: TRBD1; size: NA; V: TRBV11-2; J: TRBJ2-7; DNA: TGTGCCAGCAGTCCCCGACCGGGACAGACTTCCTACGAGCAGTACTTC; CDR3: CASSPRPGQTSYEQYF
D: NA; size: few; V: TRBV16; J: TRBJ1-2; DNA: TGTGCCAGCAGCCAATCGGCGGGCCGGTATGGCTACACCTTC; CDR3: CASSQSAGRYGYTF
D: NA; size: NA; V: TRBV7-2; J: TRBJ1-2; DNA: TGTGCCAGCAGCACAGCAGGCTATGGCTACACCTTC; CDR3: CASSTAGYGYTF
D: TRBD2; size: once; V: TRBV19; J: TRBJ2-7; DNA: TGTGCCAGTAGTTCGCAGCCTAGCGGGCCCTACGAGCAGTACTTC; CDR3: CASSSQPSGPYEQYF
D: NA; size: NA; V: TRBV6-1; J: TRBJ2-7; DNA: TGTGCCAGCAGTGTTACTAACTCCTACGAGCAGTACTTC; CDR3: CASSVTNSYEQYF
D: NA; size: NA; V: TRBV7-2; J: TRBJ1-6; DNA: TGTGCCAGCAGCTTAAATTTGGCCTCCTATAATTCACCCCTCCACTTT; CDR3: CASSLNLASYNSPLHF
D: NA; size: few; V: TRBV5-1; J: TRBJ1-6; DNA: TGCGCCAGCAGCGGGGGGAGCCCGAGCTCACCCCTCCACTTT; CDR3: CASSGGSPSSPLHF
D: TRBD1; size: few; V: TRBV19; J: TRBJ1-5; DNA: TGTGCCAGTCGCGACAGGGACGGGATCCAGCCCCAGCATTTT; CDR3: CASRDRDGIQPQHF
D: TRBD1; size: once; V: TRBV11-2; J: TRBJ1-4; DNA: TGTGCCAGCAGCATACGACAGGGAAGGGGTGAAAAACTGTTTTTT; CDR3: CASSIRQGRGEKLFF
D: NA; size: NA; V: TRBV7-8; J: TRBJ1-2; DNA: TGTGCCAGCAGCTGGTCGCAGGGGAACTGGTACGGCTACACCTTC; CDR3: CASSWSQGNWYGYTF
D: NA; size: NA; V: TRBV2; J: TRBJ1-4; DNA: TGTGCCAGCAGCCCTCAGACTTCAACTAATGAAAAACTGTTTTTT; CDR3: CASSPQTSTNEKLFF
D: NA; size: NA; V: TRBV29-1; J: TRBJ2-1; DNA: TGCAGCCAGACTCGACGGAGCAATGAGCAGTTCTTC; CDR3: CSQTRRSNEQFF
D: NA; size: once; V: TRBV2; J: TRBJ2-7; DNA: TGTGCCAGCACCTTAAACAGGGTTGCCTACGAGCAGTACTTC; CDR3: CASTLNRVAYEQYF
D: TRBD2; size: NA; V: TRBV5-4; J: TRBJ2-1; DNA: TGTGCCAGCAGCTTGGGGCTAGCGGGAGGCTATGAGCAGTTCTTC; CDR3: CASSLGLAGGYEQFF
D: TRBD1; size: few; V: TRBV27; J: TRBJ1-2; DNA: TGTGCCAGCAATCTAGGGGGCAGGGACTATGGCTACACCTTC; CDR3: CASNLGGRDYGYTF
D: NA; size: NA; V: TRBV9; J: TRBJ2-7; DNA: TGTGCCAGCAGCGTAGGTAGTCAGGGTCTTTCCTACGAGCAGTACTTC; CDR3: CASSVGSQGLSYEQYF
D: NA; size: NA; V: TRBV2; J: TRBJ2-2; DNA: TGTGCCAGCAGTGAGACAGGGAACACCGGGGAGCTGTTTTTT; CDR3: CASSETGNTGELFF
D: NA; size: NA; V: TRBV15; J: TRBJ1-5; DNA: TGTGCCACCAGTCTTGACAAGAATCAGCCCCAGCATTTT; CDR3: CATSLDKNQPQHF
D: TRBD1; size: few; V: TRBV7-9; J: TRBJ2-2; DNA: TGTGCCAGCAGTCGGCCGGGACAGACACACACCGGGGAGCTGTTTTTT; CDR3: CASSRPGQTHTGELFF